Listed here is a single T cell receptor beta chain. A read error may produce the germline difference seen at one junction end. The data stem from a study of blood T cells in healthy people across ages. PCR was performed a second time for 7 to 11 cycles using a sample-barcoded 5' primer and a J-beta primer mix. Each CDR3 protein is one row after TCRdb ran MiXCR on the 5' RACE reads. The repertoire holds over a million distinct CDR3 sequences, with 40% to 55% as singletons. The TCR originated in a woman aged 55-75 years in good health. Sequenced: blood.

The CDR3 nucleotides are TGCAGTGCTAGAGGACTTTACTACACTGAGCAGTTCTTC. Translating gives CSARGLYYTEQFF. This rearrangement joins TRBV20-1 to TRBJ2-1; D gene ambiguous. Looked up from germline, CDR1 is DFQATT and CDR2 is SNEGSKA (reference sequence). The CDR3 is made up of 13 amino acids.